This T cell receptor (beta chain) was retrieved from a study of response to subunit inactivated influenza vaccine. MiXCR, run by TCRdb on the RT-PCR reads, gives a single entry per CDR3 protein. The data contain roughly 670,000 distinct CDR3 sequences, approximately 15% of them singletons. This CDR3 has 14 residues. V shed 6 bases, J shed 6 bases, and the junction held 10 bases outside the gene matches. This clonotype appeared a few times. What it binds is unknown. Study-wide findings and caveats: That few new T cells are recruited by each seasonal influenza vaccination was the authors' suggestion.

The V call is TRBV12-3 or TRBV12-4, the J call TRBJ2-7; 8 bases agree with TRBD1. The sequence was obtained from a middle-aged man who received an inactivated influenza vaccine. This specimen was PBMCs from blood, taken 14 to 15 days before vaccination. The CDR3 loop is CASSQTGVLSEQYF. In nucleotides, the CDR3 is TGTGCCAGCAGCCAGACAGGGGTTCTTTCCGAGCAGTACTTC.